This T cell receptor beta chain was sequenced in a study of T cells after yellow fever vaccination. TCRdb ran MiXCR on the 5' RACE reads and lists one entry per CDR3 protein. The data contain 300,000 to 400,000 distinct CDR3 sequences, 12% of them seen just once; the ten biggest clones take up approximately 3.3%. Germline loops: CDR1 LGHNA, CDR2 YNFKEQ. Between the trimmed V and J ends, which lost 1 base and 8 bases, there was a span of 20 bases. The CDR3 has 17 residues. The specimen was CD4+ T cells sorted from PBMCs, collected 15 days after the yellow fever booster vaccination. The V and J genes are TRBV4-2 and TRBJ1-4; no definite D call. This sequence originates from a man in his late teens or twenties who received the YFV17D yellow fever vaccine. CDR3 in DNA: TGTGCCAGCAGCCAAGTGTTAGGTTCGATTGTAGGAGAAAAACTGTTTTTT. Amino acids: CASSQVLGSIVGEKLFF.